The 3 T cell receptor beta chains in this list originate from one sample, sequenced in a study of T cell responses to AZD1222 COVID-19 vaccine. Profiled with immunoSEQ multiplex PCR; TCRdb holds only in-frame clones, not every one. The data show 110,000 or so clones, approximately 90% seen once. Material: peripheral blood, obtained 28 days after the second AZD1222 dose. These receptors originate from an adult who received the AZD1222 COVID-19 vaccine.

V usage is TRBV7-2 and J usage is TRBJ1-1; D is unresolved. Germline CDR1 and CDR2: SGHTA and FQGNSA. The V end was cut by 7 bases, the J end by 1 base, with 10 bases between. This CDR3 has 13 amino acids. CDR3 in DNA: TGTGCCAGCACACGTCGACAGAACACTGAAGCTTTCTTT. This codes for CASTRRQNTEAFF. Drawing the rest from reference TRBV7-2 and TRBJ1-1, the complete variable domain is GAGVSQSPSNKVTEKGKDVELRCDPISGHTALYWYRQSLGQGLEFLIYFQGNSAPDKSGLPSDRFSAERTGGSVSTLTIQRTQQEDSAVYLCASTRRQNTEAFFGQGTRLTVV.

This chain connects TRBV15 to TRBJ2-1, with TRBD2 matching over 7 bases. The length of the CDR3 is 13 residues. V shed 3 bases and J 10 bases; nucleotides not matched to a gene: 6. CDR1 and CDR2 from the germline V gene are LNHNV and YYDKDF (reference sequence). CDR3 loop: CATSRGGLGEQFF. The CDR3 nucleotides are TGTGCCACCAGCAGGGGAGGACTAGGGGAGCAGTTCTTC.

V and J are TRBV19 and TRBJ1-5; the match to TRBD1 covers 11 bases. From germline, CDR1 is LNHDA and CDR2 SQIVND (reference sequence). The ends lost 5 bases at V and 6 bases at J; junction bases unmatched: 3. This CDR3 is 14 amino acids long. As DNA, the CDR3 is TGTGCCAGTAGTGGGACAGGGGGGTTTCAGCCCCAGCATTTT. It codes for CASSGTGGFQPQHF.